This record concerns one T cell receptor beta chain sequence. The data stem from a study of blood T cell repertoires in COVID-19. In the original analysis: By means of reference gene primer amplification, nucleated cell counts were estimated. Sequenced by immunoSEQ multiplex PCR; TCRdb stores in-frame clones only, minus some. The D gene and trimming were derived from the DNA, and the V and J assignments and clone size from that table. The data contain about 140,000 clones, 80% to 90% of them singletons. The germline V gene encodes CDR1 MDHEN and CDR2 SYDVKM. The CDR3 runs to 13 residues. With 5 bases removed from V and 4 bases from J, the gap between germline ends came to 12 bases.

The sample was peripheral blood. The TCR comes from a woman between 50 and 59 years old with acute or convalescent COVID-19. The chain combines TRBV28 with TRBJ2-7; D uncertain. The CDR3 DNA sequence: TGTGCCAGCAGTCCCCCCCCAGCGTACGAGCAGTACTTC. Its translation: CASSPPPAYEQYF.